This T cell receptor beta chain came from a study of identical twins. There are a few counts of this clonotype. The germline V gene encodes CDR1 MNHNS and CDR2 SASEGT. The V gene end was trimmed by 6 bases and the J gene end by 3 bases; junction bases not matched to a gene: 8. The CDR3 has 14 residues. TCRdb called the 5' RACE reads again in MiXCR, with one record for every CDR3 protein. The repertoire has 450,000 or so distinct CDR3 sequences, roughly 24% of them found once; the top ten carry about 2.7%. These data also formed part of another study, on T cells expressing NK-cell markers. From that second work: Each of about 6 donors carried dominant NKG2C+ clonotypes accounting for about 1.0-7.0% of CD8+ T cells.

The sequencing sample was made of CD4+ T cells sorted from blood. The chain employs TRBV6-1 and TRBJ2-7; 7 bases map to TRBD1. The sequence was collected from a woman younger than 30 in good health. The CDR3 DNA sequence: TGTGCCAGCAGCTCGGGACAGAAAAACTACGAGCAGTACTTC. Protein: CASSSGQKNYEQYF.